The 28 T cell receptor beta chains below all came from one sample that was sequenced in a study of CD8+ T cells in alopecia areata. Following extraction, RNA underwent reverse transcription to cDNA, which served as the sequencing template. Data came from immunoSEQ multiplex PCR; TCRdb stores just in-frame clones and leaves some out. Here the sample spans around 200,000 clones, about 60% being singletons. Noted treatment: oral pan-JAK inhibitor, 5-10 mg twice daily. This material consisted of CD8+ T cells sorted from blood, taken at week 24, from a patient treated with tofacitinib. These receptors came from a human donor with alopecia areata.

J is TRBJ2-7 and V is TRBV30; D is unclear. Trimming cost V 3 bases and J 4 bases, with 10 bases left between them. Germline loops: CDR1 GTSNPN, CDR2 SVGIG (reference sequence). This CDR3 comprises 12 residues. Here the CDR3 DNA reads TGTGCCTGGAGCGGTTTGGGATACGAGCAGTACTTC. This codes for CAWSGLGYEQYF.

The table lists this clone with a few counts. The chain uses TRBV13 and TRBJ2-7; possible D gene TRBD2, 6 bases. Germline values: CDR1 PRHDT, CDR2 FYEKMQ (reference sequence). V dropped 5 bases and J dropped 3 bases, with 14 bases sitting between them. There are 14 residues in the CDR3. CDR3 in amino acids: CASSAGRRDYEQYF. CDR3 nucleotide sequence: TGTGCCAGCAGCGCGGGACGGAGGGACTACGAGCAGTACTTC. The whole variable domain, remainder taken from reference TRBV13 and TRBJ2-7, is AAGVIQSPRHLIKEKRETATLKCYPIPRHDTVYWYQQGPGQDPQFLISFYEKMQSDKGSIPDRFSAQQFSDYHSELNMSSLELGDSALYFCASSAGRRDYEQYFGPGTRLTVT.

The genes are TRBV30 and TRBJ1-1; 9 nucleotides agree with TRBD1. Germline V gives CDR1 GTSNPN, CDR2 SVGIG (reference sequence). V was pared by 5 bases and J by 4 bases, with 5 bases of the junction left unmatched. The CDR3 contains 13 residues. The CDR3 region is CAWAGTGFTEAFF. CDR3 nucleotide sequence: TGTGCCTGGGCCGGGACAGGGTTCACTGAAGCTTTCTTT.

This clone was found a few times. The chain joins TRBV10-2 to TRBJ1-1; maybe TRBD1 (5 bases). This CDR3 has 10 amino acids. Germline V CDR1 and CDR2: WSHSY, SAAADI. The ends were cut back, 8 bases at V and 6 bases at J, with 7 bases in the middle. CDR3 residues: CASGASEAFF. The CDR3, as DNA: TGCGCCAGCGGGGCCTCTGAAGCTTTCTTT.

The chain combines TRBV29-1 with TRBJ2-7; tentatively, D is TRBD1 (6 bases). V was cut by 0 bases and J by 3 bases, with 12 bases left in between. This CDR3 spans 14 amino acids. Germline V gene sequence: CDR1 SQVTM, CDR2 ANQGSEA. Here the CDR3 DNA reads TGCAGCGTTGAAGAGCCTACAGGGAGCTACGAGCAGTACTTC. Its protein is CSVEEPTGSYEQYF.

The chain couples TRBV30 to TRBJ2-3; maybe TRBD1 (6 bases). The V end lost 8 bases, the J end lost 1 base, and 22 bases lay between the germline ends. The CDR3 extends over 16 amino acids. Looked up from germline, CDR1 is GTSNPN and CDR2 is SVGIG (reference sequence). This CDR3 is CAHVGGVAGGTDTQYF. For the CDR3, the DNA is TGTGCCCACGTAGGGGGAGTAGCTGGGGGCACAGATACGCAGTATTTT.

The J gene is TRBJ1-6, the V gene TRBV15; tentative D call: TRBD1 (5 bases). With 0 bases removed from V and 0 bases from J, the gap between germline ends came to 9 bases. The CDR3 covers 17 residues. CDR1 and CDR2 from the germline V gene are LNHNV and YYDKDF (reference sequence). In DNA form, the CDR3 reads TGTGCCACCAGCAGAGAAGGGGCCTTCTCCTATAATTCACCCCTCCACTTT. The encoded protein is CATSREGAFSYNSPLHF. The complete variable domain, with remaining parts taken from reference TRBV15 and TRBJ1-6, reads DAMVIQNPRYQVTQFGKPVTLSCSQTLNHNVMYWYQQKSSQAPKLLFHYYDKDFNNEADTPDNFQSRRPNTSFCFLDIRSPGLGDTAMYLCATSREGAFSYNSPLHFGNGTRLTVT.

V gene TRBV15 combines with J gene TRBJ2-2; TRBD2 agrees at 10 bases. The CDR3 runs to 15 residues. V lost 5 bases and J lost 3; bases outside the gene matches: 3. The germline V gene encodes CDR1 LNHNV and CDR2 YYDKDF (reference sequence). In DNA, the CDR3 is TGTGCCACCAGCTCTAGCGGGGGATACACCGGGGAGCTGTTTTTT. As protein: CATSSSGGYTGELFF. Based on the CDR3 plus reference TRBV15 and TRBJ2-2, the full variable domain is DAMVIQNPRYQVTQFGKPVTLSCSQTLNHNVMYWYQQKSSQAPKLLFHYYDKDFNNEADTPDNFQSRRPNTSFCFLDIRSPGLGDTAMYLCATSSSGGYTGELFFGEGSRLTVL.

J is TRBJ2-7 and V is TRBV30; D gene uncertain. This CDR3 has 14 residues. Germline lookup yields CDR1 GTSNPN and CDR2 SVGIG (reference sequence). V was cut by 0 bases and J by 2 bases, with 11 bases left in between. CDR3 region: CAWSVLGLAYEQYF. DNA for the CDR3: TGTGCCTGGAGTGTACTCGGCCTAGCCTACGAGCAGTACTTC. The variable domain in full, completed from reference TRBV30 and TRBJ2-7, reads SQTIHQWPATLVQPVGSPLSLECTVEGTSNPNLYWYRQAAGRGLQLLFYSVGIGQISSEVPQNLSASRPQDRQFILSSKKLLLSDSGFYLCAWSVLGLAYEQYFGPGTRLTVT.

The rearrangement links TRBV30 to TRBJ2-3; no firm D call. CDR1 is GTSNPN, CDR2 SVGIG, per germline (reference sequence). The CDR3 consists of 14 residues. Between the trimmed V and J ends, which lost 2 bases and 1 base, there was a span of 10 bases. In DNA form, the CDR3 reads TGTGCCTGGAGTTTGGGTGTCCGCACAGATACGCAGTATTTT. This codes for CAWSLGVRTDTQYF.

The chain couples TRBV29-1 to TRBJ1-2, with 10 bases fitting TRBD1. After removal of 5 bases from V and 6 bases from J, the junction contained 6 bases not matched to a gene. In germline, CDR1 is SQVTM, CDR2 ANQGSEA. This CDR3 is 13 amino acids long. In DNA form, the CDR3 reads TGCAGCGTTCCGGACAGGGGGTATGATGGCTACACCTTC. It codes for CSVPDRGYDGYTF.

The chain carries TRBV19 and TRBJ1-2; possibly TRBD1 for D (5 bases). The V end lost 10 bases, the J end lost 7 bases, and 13 bases lay between the germline ends. The CDR3 runs to 11 residues. From germline, CDR1 is LNHDA and CDR2 SQIVND (reference sequence). CDR3 sequence: CATTTGGGYTF. As DNA, the CDR3 is TGTGCCACAACCACCGGGGGTGGCTACACCTTC.

This clone was seen ten or more times. V is TRBV19 and J is TRBJ2-1, with a tentative D call TRBD2 (6 bases). The V end was cut by 5 bases, the J end by 4 bases, with 12 bases between. CDR3 length: 14 amino acids. CDR1 and CDR2 (germline): LNHDA, SQIVND (reference sequence). The CDR3 spells CASSPRDLYNEQFF. The CDR3 nucleotides are TGTGCCAGTAGTCCCCGGGACTTATACAATGAGCAGTTCTTC. Supplemented by reference TRBV19 and TRBJ2-1, the full variable domain reads DGGITQSPKYLFRKEGQNVTLSCEQNLNHDAMYWYRQDPGQGLRLIYYSQIVNDFQKGDIAEGYSVSREKKESFPLTVTSAQKNPTAFYLCASSPRDLYNEQFFGPGTRLTVL.

The chain combines TRBV13 with TRBJ2-1, with D maybe TRBD1 (6 bases). Germline values: CDR1 PRHDT, CDR2 FYEKMQ (reference sequence). The CDR3 runs to 12 residues. Trimming cost V 0 bases and J 15 bases, with 12 bases left between them. The DNA of the CDR3 is TGTGCCAGCAGCTTAGGCAGGGGCTTTCTGTTCTTC. Amino acids: CASSLGRGFLFF.

The chain couples TRBV13 to TRBJ2-3, with D unresolved. This CDR3 region has 14 residues. Germline values: CDR1 PRHDT, CDR2 FYEKMQ (reference sequence). V dropped 1 base and J dropped 5 bases, with 10 bases sitting between them. The CDR3 DNA reads TGTGCCAGCAGCTTAGCCCTGCAGGAAGATACGCAGTATTTT. The encoded protein is CASSLALQEDTQYF.

V usage is TRBV13 and J usage is TRBJ2-3, with D maybe TRBD2 (5 bases). There are 15 residues in the CDR3. Per germline, CDR1 PRHDT and CDR2 FYEKMQ (reference sequence). Trimming left V 1 base short and J 4 bases short, with 12 bases between. The CDR3 here is CASSLEGAAADTQYF. CDR3 DNA sequence: TGTGCCAGCAGCTTAGAGGGAGCAGCGGCAGATACGCAGTATTTT.

V and J are TRBV15 and TRBJ1-5; TRBD1 might be the D (6 bases). The V gene's germline CDR1 is LNHNV and CDR2 YYDKDF (reference sequence). This CDR3 is 15 amino acids long. With 0 bases removed from V and 4 bases from J, the gap between germline ends came to 10 bases. CDR3 sequence reads: CATSREGTSNQPQHF. The CDR3, as DNA: TGTGCCACCAGCAGAGAGGGGACATCGAATCAGCCCCAGCATTTT.

This clone was recorded only once. The genes are TRBV6-6 and TRBJ1-2; D is possibly TRBD1 (6 bases). This CDR3 is built from 15 residues. Trimming cost V 2 bases and J 3 bases, with 13 bases left between them. The germline gives CDR1 MNHNY, CDR2 SVGAGI (reference sequence). The CDR3 nucleotides read TGTGCCAGCAGTTACCCGCAGGGGAACTACTATGGCTACACCTTC. Its translation: CASSYPQGNYYGYTF.

V and J are TRBV6-5 and TRBJ2-7; D perhaps matches TRBD2 (6 bases). V dropped 5 bases and J dropped 3 bases, with 11 bases sitting between them. From germline, CDR1 is MNHEY and CDR2 SVGAGI. The CDR3 loop spans 13 amino acids. CDR3 residues: CASSGGTYYEQYF. The CDR3 DNA reads TGTGCCAGCAGTGGCGGGACTTACTACGAGCAGTACTTC.

V is TRBV29-1 and J is TRBJ2-7; D might be TRBD1 (6 bases). Trimming cost V 3 bases and J 3 bases, with 21 bases left between them. Germline assignment: CDR1 SQVTM and CDR2 ANQGSEA. The length of the CDR3 is 16 residues. The CDR3 is CSVEAKTGSEHYEQYF. In nucleotides, the CDR3 is TGCAGCGTTGAGGCAAAGACAGGCTCGGAACACTACGAGCAGTACTTC.

As DNA, the CDR3 is TGTGCCAGCAGCTCCGGGGGGTTCTACGAGCAGTACTTC. Its protein product is CASSSGGFYEQYF. The gene calls are TRBV7-3 and TRBJ2-7, with 7 bases that match TRBD2. Trimming at V came to 4 bases and at J to 3 bases, leaving 3 bases not matched to a gene. Germline CDR1 is SGHTA and CDR2 is FQGTGA. The CDR3 sequence is 13 residues long. The variable domain in full, completed from reference TRBV7-3 and TRBJ2-7, reads GAGVSQTPSNKVTEKGKYVELRCDPISGHTALYWYRQSLGQGPEFLIYFQGTGAADDSGLPNDRFFAVRPEGSVSTLKIQRTERGDSAVYLCASSSGGFYEQYFGPGTRLTVT.

The rearrangement links TRBV5-1 to TRBJ2-7; D uncertain. V gave up 6 bases and J gave up 0 bases, with 7 bases separating them. Germline assignment: CDR1 SGHRS and CDR2 YFSETQ. The CDR3 length is 12 residues. CDR3 residues: CASMDNSYEQYF. CDR3 coding DNA: TGCGCCAGCATGGATAACTCCTACGAGCAGTACTTC.

This clone was recorded a few times. The V gene is TRBV19, the J gene TRBJ1-5; 9 bases are shared with TRBD1. The length of the CDR3 is 18 residues. The ends lost 6 bases at V and 0 bases at J; junction bases unmatched: 12. CDR1 and CDR2 from the germline V gene are LNHDA and SQIVND (reference sequence). The CDR3 DNA reads as TGTGCCAGTAGCCCCGGACAGGGGCGAGACTATAGCAATCAGCCCCAGCATTTT. Translating gives CASSPGQGRDYSNQPQHF.

V is TRBV27 and J is TRBJ2-7; 8 nucleotides align to TRBD1. Germline assignment: CDR1 MNHEY and CDR2 SMNVEV (reference sequence). CDR3 size: 13 residues. V trimming: 8 bases; J trimming: 3 bases; junction bases outside the gene matches: 6. DNA for the CDR3: TGTGCCAGCCGCGGACAGGGCGGCTACGAGCAGTACTTC. Amino acids: CASRGQGGYEQYF.

The gene calls are TRBV27 and TRBJ2-3; D gene unclear. The germline V and J ends were trimmed by 2 bases and 1 base, with 10 bases remaining between them. The CDR3 is 15 amino acids. Per germline, CDR1 MNHEY and CDR2 SMNVEV (reference sequence). CDR3 DNA sequence: TGTGCCAGCAGTTTAGACGTAGCAGGCACAGATACGCAGTATTTT. Amino acid sequence: CASSLDVAGTDTQYF.

This clone was detected a few times. V gene TRBV4-1 combines with J gene TRBJ2-3; unclear D gene. The CDR3 covers 16 residues. Germline V lookup: CDR1 MGHRA, CDR2 YSYEKL. V lost 0 bases to trimming and J lost 1 base, with 11 bases between them. CDR3 sequence reads: CASSQEGFSGTDTQYF. The CDR3 DNA reads TGCGCCAGCAGCCAAGAGGGCTTCTCAGGCACAGATACGCAGTATTTT.

The chain links TRBV2 to TRBJ2-2, with 9 bases matching TRBD1. The CDR3 is 15 amino acids. Per the germline V gene, CDR1 is SNHLY and CDR2 is FYNNEI. V was clipped by 6 bases and J by 6 bases; unmatched bases: 8. In DNA, the CDR3 is TGTGCCAGCAGGACGGGACAGGGTTCCCCCGGGGAGCTGTTTTTT. Residues: CASRTGQGSPGELFF.

This chain connects TRBV20-1 to TRBJ2-3; D uncertain. The ends were cut back, 3 bases at V and 6 bases at J, with 7 bases in the middle. The CDR3 sequence is 11 residues long. Germline V gives CDR1 DFQATT, CDR2 SNEGSKA (reference sequence). CDR3 sequence: CSARFRDTQYF. The CDR3 DNA sequence: TGCAGTGCTAGGTTCCGGGATACGCAGTATTTT.